This TCR beta chain was captured in a study of blood T cell repertoires in COVID-19. Study as a whole: PBMCs, B-cell-depleted T cells, or T cells were the source of the cDNA or gDNA that made up the material.

This CDR3 comprises 15 residues. Germline CDR1 LNHNV, CDR2 YYDKDF (reference sequence). Losses at the gene ends were 5 bases for V and 3 bases for J; bases not matched to a gene: 9. Clinical histories supplied by participants themselves formed the basis of cohort assignment. Either two negative PCRs, clearance, or symptom resolution qualified Cohort 3 donors as recovered. The protocol was immunoSEQ multiplex PCR, while the TCRdb copy is restricted to in-frame clones and leaves out a portion. The repertoire includes about 160,000 clones, 75% to 90% of them detected once, and 3% to 4% sits in the top ten.

This chain links TRBV15 with TRBJ2-5, with 7 bases identical to TRBD1. Sequencing used PBMCs or T cells enriched from blood (not recorded which). The receptor was isolated from a woman aged 60-70 years who had recovered from COVID-19. CDR3 coding DNA: TGTGCCACCAGCCCTTGGCAGGGGGAGAAAGAGACCCAGTACTTC. This translates into CATSPWQGEKETQYF.